The clone carrying this TCR beta chain occurred once. The source of the sample is a study of technical replicates of blood from several donors. V lost 5 bases and J lost 0; bases outside the gene matches: 7. Germline loops: CDR1 MDHEN, CDR2 SYDVKM. This CDR3 has 15 amino acids. Sequenced by immunoSEQ multiplex PCR; TCRdb stores in-frame clones only, minus some. Among about 74,000 clones listed, approximately 96% were seen once. Sequencing was carried out using T cells isolated from PBMCs. This clonotype originated in a human donor in good health. The chain combines TRBV28 with TRBJ2-7, with TRBD2 matching 7 bases. CDR3: CASSRTSAFSYEQYF. For the CDR3, the DNA is TGTGCCAGCAGTCGCACTAGCGCGTTCTCCTACGAGCAGTACTTC.